One and the same sample provided the 24 T cell receptor beta chains below, sequenced in a study of breast tumors, draining lymph nodes, adjacent tissues. Breast cancer patients provided tissue from their axillary draining lymph nodes. TCRdb re-analysed the multiplex PCR reads in MiXCR, keeping a single row per CDR3 protein. The repertoire holds 75,000 to 100,000 distinct CDR3 sequences, with approximately 19% as singletons. Sequenced: axillary lymph node tissue. The receptors come from a female donor with breast cancer. Some clones in this sample may be carry-over from other donors' samples.

A few counts support this clonotype. The chain combines TRBV6-1 with TRBJ2-1; TRBD2 matches at 11 bases. Germline V gene data show CDR1 as MNHNS and CDR2 as SASEGT. CDR3 size: 15 residues. V was pared by 6 bases and J by 8 bases, with 9 bases of the junction left unmatched. CDR3 loop: CASRPGTSGIYEQFF. The DNA of the CDR3 is TGTGCCAGCAGACCCGGGACTAGCGGAATCTATGAGCAGTTCTTC.

In this sample, this clonotype turned up many times. The chain is built from TRBV20-1 and TRBJ2-1, with 8 bases that match TRBD2. The CDR3 covers 13 residues. The germline CDR1 and CDR2 sequences are DFQATT and SNEGSKA (reference sequence). The trim removed 5 bases at V and 5 bases at J, leaving 5 bases unmatched. CDR3 DNA sequence: TGCAGTGCTCCGGGACTAGGCAACAATGAGCAGTTCTTC. It yields the protein CSAPGLGNNEQFF.

This clonotype was seen repeatedly, ten times or more. The gene calls are TRBV7-2 and TRBJ2-3, with 12 bases identical to TRBD2. Per the germline V gene, CDR1 is SGHTA and CDR2 is FQGNSA. This CDR3 contains 15 residues. J gave up 6 bases and V 2 bases, and 3 bases lay outside the gene matches. The CDR3, as DNA: TGTGCCAGCAGCTTATCTAGCGGGAGGGTGGATACGCAGTATTTT. Encoded protein: CASSLSSGRVDTQYF.

This clonotype was seen ten or more times. The chain uses TRBV4-2 and TRBJ2-3; D is unresolved. Germline V gives CDR1 LGHNA, CDR2 YNFKEQ. The CDR3 is 15 amino acids. The ends were cut back, 2 bases at V and 2 bases at J, with 11 bases in the middle. CDR3 nucleotide sequence: TGTGCCAGCAGCCAACACCCAGGTGTCACAGATACGCAGTATTTT. Protein product: CASSQHPGVTDTQYF.

The sample holds many counts of this clonotype. The J gene is TRBJ2-7, the V gene TRBV11-2; D gene ambiguous. The CDR3 spans 14 residues. Trimming stripped 5 bases from V and 3 bases from J, with 14 bases between. The V gene's germline CDR1 is SGHAT and CDR2 FQNNGV. The CDR3 spells CASSGTNSYYEQYF. In DNA, the CDR3 is TGTGCCAGCAGCGGAACGAACAGTTACTACGAGCAGTACTTC.

Points on this clonotype: The junction does not match germline at one end; this may be a read error. V usage is TRBV5-4 and J usage is TRBJ1-6; TRBD1 aligns across 8 bases. The CDR3 is 14 amino acids. Germline CDR1 and CDR2: SGHNT and YYREEE (reference sequence). CDR3 sequence: CANSLQGAQSPLHF. DNA for the CDR3: TGTGCCAACAGCTTGCAGGGGGCTCAGTCACCCCTCCACTTT.

Of note for this clonotype: This sequence may be a read error, since a much larger clone differs from it by one base. V is TRBV28 and J is TRBJ1-5, with D perhaps matching TRBD1 (5 bases). The CDR3 spans 13 residues. Germline CDR1 reads MDHEN; CDR2 reads SYDVKM. V dropped 6 bases and J dropped 2 bases, with 8 bases sitting between them. CDR3 sequence: CASRLQGNQPQHF. CDR3 nucleotide sequence: TGTGCCAGCAGGTTACAGGGCAATCAGCCCCAGCATTTT.

The V call is TRBV27, the J call TRBJ1-3; perhaps TRBD1 as D (6 bases). This CDR3 region has 18 residues. The germline gives CDR1 MNHEY, CDR2 SMNVEV (reference sequence). The CDR3 sequence: CATCPRGGRGGAGNTIYF. CDR3 sequence (DNA): TGTGCTACTTGTCCCCGTGGGGGGCGGGGGGGGGCTGGAAACACCATATATTTT.

This clonotype was detected many times. The chain employs TRBV6-2 or TRBV6-3 and TRBJ2-7; TRBD2 matches at 10 bases. The ends lost 6 bases at V and 3 bases at J; junction bases unmatched: 8. This CDR3 comprises 15 residues. The germline V gene encodes CDR1 MNHEY and CDR2 SVGEGT. CDR3 bases: TGTGCCAGCAGGTGGTGGCTAGCGGGGGTCTACGAGCAGTACTTC. The encoded protein is CASRWWLAGVYEQYF.

This clonotype has at least ten counts. In DNA, the CDR3 is TGTGCCAGTAGTATAGACGGGGGCAGGGGTGCGTTCAATGAGCAGTTCTTC. Translating it yields CASSIDGGRGAFNEQFF. The chain is built from TRBV19 and TRBJ2-1; either TRBD1 or TRBD2 may fit D (6 bases each). The CDR3 totals 17 residues. V shed 0 bases and J shed 6 bases, with 18 bases lying between them. CDR1 and CDR2 (germline): LNHDA, SQIVND (reference sequence).

The V gene is TRBV5-4, the J gene TRBJ1-3; unclear D gene. This CDR3 region has 13 residues. The V gene's germline CDR1 is SGHNT and CDR2 YYREEE (reference sequence). V lost 4 bases and J 4 bases, leaving 9 bases between the germline ends. DNA of the CDR3: TGTGCCAGCAGCCCAGGTACCGGAAACACCATATATTTT. The encoded protein is CASSPGTGNTIYF.

This clonotype was counted ten times or more. This rearrangement joins TRBV29-1 to TRBJ2-7; tentatively, D is TRBD1 (6 bases). V gave up 1 base and J gave up 3 bases, with 10 bases separating them. CDR1 is SQVTM, CDR2 ANQGSEA, per germline. The CDR3 is made up of 13 amino acids. The CDR3 coding sequence is TGCAGCGTTGAAGCAGGGGCGAACTACGAGCAGTACTTC. It translates to CSVEAGANYEQYF.

This clonotype was seen only a few times. This clone may be a read error of a much larger clone one base away. The chain employs TRBV5-1 and TRBJ2-1; maybe TRBD2 (5 bases). Trimming took 4 bases from V and 9 from J, leaving 8 bases between them. CDR1 SGHRS and CDR2 YFSETQ come from the germline V gene. The CDR3 has 11 residues. CDR3 nucleotides: TGCGCCAGCAGCCGGGGAAGTGAGCAGTTCTTC. Protein sequence: CASSRGSEQFF.

This clonotype came up a few times. The genes are TRBV30 and TRBJ2-1, with D tentatively TRBD1 (5 bases). The CDR3 totals 15 residues. Germline CDR1 is GTSNPN and CDR2 is SVGIG (reference sequence). The ends were cut back, 2 bases at V and 9 bases at J, with 20 bases in the middle. As DNA, the CDR3 is TGTGCCTGGAGTCAGGGTGACTTCCTCCGCAGTGAGCAGTTCTTC. Its translation is CAWSQGDFLRSEQFF. The full variable domain, in which reference TRBV30 and TRBJ2-1 provide the parts outside the CDR3, is SQTIHQWPATLVQPVGSPLSLECTVEGTSNPNLYWYRQAAGRGLQLLFYSVGIGQISSEVPQNLSASRPQDRQFILSSKKLLLSDSGFYLCAWSQGDFLRSEQFFGPGTRLTVL.

This clonotype was counted ten times or more. This chain connects TRBV20-1 to TRBJ1-2; D is perhaps TRBD1 (6 bases). CDR3 length equals 13 residues. CDR1 and CDR2 (germline): DFQATT, SNEGSKA (reference sequence). V was clipped by 1 base and J by 0 bases, with 6 bases between them. CDR3 residues: CSARAGANYGYTF. The DNA for the CDR3 is TGCAGTGCTAGAGCAGGGGCTAACTATGGCTACACCTTC.

Only a few counts were recorded for this clonotype. A much larger clone differs by one base, so this may be a read error. The V and J genes are TRBV9 and TRBJ2-3; unclear D gene. Germline V lookup: CDR1 SGDLS, CDR2 YYNGEE. The CDR3 sequence is 16 residues long. The V end was cut by 4 bases, the J end by 3 bases, with 18 bases between. The CDR3: CASSLRGGMPTDTQYF. The CDR3, as DNA: TGTGCCAGCAGCCTAAGAGGTGGGATGCCAACAGATACGCAGTATTTT.

At least ten counts were recorded for this clonotype. Relative to the germline gene, one junction end is altered; a read error may explain this. The chain couples TRBV10-2 to TRBJ2-7; 9 bases match TRBD1. The CDR3 is 13 residues long. CDR1 and CDR2 (germline): WSHSY, SAAADI. CDR3 residues: CASSEGIGGTGFF. The CDR3 DNA reads TGCGCCAGCAGTGAGGGAATTGGGGGGACAGGGTTCTTC.

Note on this clonotype: A much bigger clone sits one base away, suggesting this may be a read error. It is likely a read error, because the conserved phenylalanine at the end of the CDR3 is missing. This chain uses TRBV9 with TRBJ1-2; perhaps TRBD1 as D (5 bases). Germline V lookup: CDR1 SGDLS, CDR2 YYNGEE. With 4 bases removed from V and 5 bases from J, the gap between germline ends came to 18 bases. The CDR3 length is 15 residues. CDR3 sequence (DNA): TGTGCCAGCAGCATACCAGACGGGACGGAGTATGGCTACACCCTC. Its protein product is CASSIPDGTEYGYTL.

This clonotype has a count of ten or more. The chain joins TRBV14 to TRBJ2-7; D possibly corresponds to TRBD1 (5 bases). The CDR3 loop spans 15 amino acids. V was trimmed by 2 bases and J by 2 bases, leaving 13 bases between them. Germline V CDR1 and CDR2: SGHDN, FVKESK. The CDR3 spells CASSQSQAGTYEQYF. CDR3 DNA: TGTGCCAGCAGCCAATCGCAGGCAGGGACCTACGAGCAGTACTTC.

This clonotype was found many times. This sequence joins TRBV6-1 and TRBJ1-3, with D possibly being TRBD1 (5 bases). Trimming took 3 bases from V and 0 from J, leaving 9 bases between them. Per the germline V gene, CDR1 is MNHNS and CDR2 is SASEGT. The CDR3 is 15 amino acids. DNA for the CDR3: TGTGCCAGCAGTGACGGGACCAACTCTGGAAACACCATATATTTT. It specifies CASSDGTNSGNTIYF.

This clonotype was seen once. This could be a read error, since a much larger clone is one nucleotide away. The V gene is TRBV20-1, the J gene TRBJ2-5; perhaps TRBD2 as D (7 bases). CDR3 length: 13 amino acids. CDR1 and CDR2 from the germline V gene are DFQATT and SNEGSKA (reference sequence). The ends were cut back, 2 bases at V and 1 base at J, with 8 bases in the middle. CDR3 bases: TGCAGTGCTAGAAGGGGGGGCCAAGAGACCCAGTACTTC. It is translated as CSARRGGQETQYF.

This clonotype was counted only a few times. The chain joins TRBV6-5 to TRBJ2-5; 10 bases are shared with TRBD2. J was trimmed by 5 bases and V by 7 bases; bases with no gene match: 13. Germline CDR1 reads MNHEY; CDR2 reads SVGAGI. There are 16 residues in the CDR3. CDR3 nucleotide sequence: TGTGCCAGCACTCAGGCCCCTAGCGGGAGTCTGGAGACCCAGTACTTC. It translates to CASTQAPSGSLETQYF.

This clonotype was recorded at least ten times. This CDR3 is CASSAFTGTEYNEQFF. CDR3 nucleotides: TGTGCCAGCAGCGCCTTTACAGGGACGGAATACAATGAGCAGTTCTTC. The chain links TRBV11-3 to TRBJ2-1; the D gene is possibly TRBD1 (6 bases). Trimming cost V 5 bases and J 4 bases, with 18 bases left between them. Germline-derived CDR1 and CDR2 are SGHNT and YENEEA. This CDR3 has 16 amino acids.

The chain is built from TRBV4-3 and TRBJ2-4; D unresolved. The CDR3 runs 14 residues. The V end lost 0 bases, the J end lost 9 bases, and 12 bases lay between the germline ends. Germline V lookup: CDR1 LGHNA, CDR2 YSLEER. The CDR3 DNA reads as TGCGCCAGCAGCCAAGAGTCCGCGCGGAGCATTCAGTACTTC. As protein: CASSQESARSIQYF.